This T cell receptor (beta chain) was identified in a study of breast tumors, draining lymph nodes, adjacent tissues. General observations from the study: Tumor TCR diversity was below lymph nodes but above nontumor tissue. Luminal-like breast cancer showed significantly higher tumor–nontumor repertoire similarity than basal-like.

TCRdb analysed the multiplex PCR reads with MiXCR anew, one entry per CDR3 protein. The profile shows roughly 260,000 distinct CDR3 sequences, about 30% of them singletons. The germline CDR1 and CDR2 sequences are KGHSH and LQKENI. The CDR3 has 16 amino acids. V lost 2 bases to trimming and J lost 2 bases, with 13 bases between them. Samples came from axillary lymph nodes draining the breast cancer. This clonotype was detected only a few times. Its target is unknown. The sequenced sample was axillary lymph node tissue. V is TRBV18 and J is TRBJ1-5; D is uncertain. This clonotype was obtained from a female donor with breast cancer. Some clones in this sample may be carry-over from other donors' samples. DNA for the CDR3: TGTGCCAGCTCACCAGAGGCTGGGAGAGGCAATCAGCCCCAGCATTTT. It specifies CASSPEAGRGNQPQHF.